The 19 T cell receptor beta chains reported below all come from one sample, sequenced in a study of T cells in Graves' hyperthyroidism and ophthalmopathy. Amplification of TCR beta CDR3 regions used RNA as the template. In the first-round RT-PCR of the TCR CDR3, the HTBI primer set was used. TCRdb reanalysed the multiplex PCR reads using MiXCR and keeps one entry per CDR3 protein. There are approximately 640,000 distinct CDR3 sequences in the sample; 40% to 55% occur only once, and less than 9.5% lies in the top ten. The specimen was peripheral blood or thyroid tissue (not recorded which). The receptors derive from an adult man with Graves' disease, either hyperthyroidism or ophthalmopathy (not recorded which).

The chain combines TRBV12-3 or TRBV12-4 with TRBJ1-3, with D possibly TRBD1 on 6 matching bases. The length of the CDR3 is 16 residues. The ends were cut back, 6 bases at V and 0 bases at J, with 15 bases in the middle. CDR3 in amino acids: CASSSLTGASGNTIYF. CDR3 sequence (DNA): TGTGCCAGCAGCTCCCTGACAGGCGCCTCTGGAAACACCATATATTTT.

Many counts were recorded for this clonotype. The chain employs TRBV7-8 and TRBJ1-1; maybe TRBD1 (5 bases). The V end lost 4 bases, the J end lost 5 bases, and 14 bases lay between the germline ends. Germline V gene lookup returns CDR1 SGHVS and CDR2 FQNEAQ. CDR3 length equals 14 residues. The CDR3 loop reads CASSSRGRSTEAFF. The CDR3 coding sequence is TGTGCCAGCAGCTCGCGGGGACGGAGTACTGAAGCTTTCTTT.

CDR3 amino acids: CASSPFRPGHEKLFF. CDR3 DNA sequence: TGTGCCAGCAGCCCGTTTCGACCCGGGCATGAAAAACTGTTTTTT. V gene TRBV14 combines with J gene TRBJ1-4; D not resolved. V was shortened by 4 bases and J by 6 bases, with 15 bases between the two germline ends. From germline, CDR1 is SGHDN and CDR2 FVKESK. The CDR3 sequence is 15 residues long. The whole variable domain, filled in from reference TRBV14 and TRBJ1-4, reads EAGVTQFPSHSVIEKGQTVTLRCDPISGHDNLYWYRRVMGKEIKFLLHFVKESKQDESGMPNNRFLAERTGGTYSTLKVQPAELEDSGVYFCASSPFRPGHEKLFFGSGTQLSVL.

The chain's CDR3 is CASSATTDTGELFF. CDR3 nucleotide sequence: TGTGCCAGCAGCGCAACGACAGACACCGGGGAGCTGTTTTTT. The chain joins TRBV7-3 to TRBJ2-2, with a weak D call TRBD1 (5 bases). From germline, CDR1 is SGHTA and CDR2 FQGTGA. CDR3 length: 14 residues. Trimming removed 5 bases from V and 3 bases from J, with 10 bases in between. The whole variable domain, filled in from reference TRBV7-3 and TRBJ2-2, reads GAGVSQTPSNKVTEKGKYVELRCDPISGHTALYWYRQSLGQGPEFLIYFQGTGAADDSGLPNDRFFAVRPEGSVSTLKIQRTERGDSAVYLCASSATTDTGELFFGEGSRLTVL.

In the case of this clonotype: The junction does not match germline at one end; this may be a read error. The chain employs TRBV15 and TRBJ2-5; D gene ambiguous. The CDR3 runs 14 residues. From germline, CDR1 is LNHNV and CDR2 YYDKDF (reference sequence). For the CDR3, the DNA is TGTGCCACCAGCAGTGCTTCACTCCTTGAGACCCAATACTTC. Its translation is CATSSASLLETQYF.

V and J are TRBV2 and TRBJ2-7; 9 bases agree with TRBD1. The CDR3 extends over 14 amino acids. Looked up from germline, CDR1 is SNHLY and CDR2 is FYNNEI. The trim removed 6 bases at V and 3 bases at J, leaving 6 bases unmatched. CDR3 residues: CASRTGTGIYEQYF. CDR3 sequence (DNA): TGTGCCAGCAGGACTGGGACAGGGATCTACGAGCAGTACTTC.

This clonotype was counted a single time. The chain employs TRBV2 and TRBJ1-4; TRBD1 aligns across 7 bases. Germline lookup yields CDR1 SNHLY and CDR2 FYNNEI. This CDR3 is 14 amino acids long. The V segment lost 5 bases and the J segment 8 bases; nucleotides outside the gene matches: 8. CDR3 DNA sequence: TGTGCCAGCAGTACCGGGACAGTTGGCGAAAAACTGTTTTTT. Protein product: CASSTGTVGEKLFF.

This chain uses TRBV6-6 with TRBJ2-7; D ambiguous. The V and J ends lost 5 bases and 3 bases respectively, with 14 bases between them. Germline CDR1 is MNHNY and CDR2 is SVGAGI (reference sequence). The CDR3 is made up of 14 amino acids. As DNA, the CDR3 is TGTGCCAGCAGTCAACCGCTGAGTGACTACGAGCAGTACTTC. Residues: CASSQPLSDYEQYF.

The chain couples TRBV6-5 to TRBJ1-6; 7 nucleotides align to TRBD1. Germline V gene data show CDR1 as MNHEY and CDR2 as SVGAGI. This CDR3 has 12 amino acids. V trimming: 4 bases; J trimming: 18 bases; junction bases outside the gene matches: 9. This CDR3 reads CASSLQGEPHHF. The DNA of the CDR3 is TGTGCCAGCAGTTTGCAGGGGGAGCCTCACCACTTT.

There are many counts of this clonotype. This sequence joins TRBV29-1 and TRBJ1-2, with D unclear. CDR1 is SQVTM, CDR2 ANQGSEA, per germline. Trimming left V 7 bases short and J 4 bases short, with 16 bases between. The CDR3 length is 13 residues. For the CDR3, the DNA is TGCAGCGGCGCGGAGGGAGAGAGCTATGGCTACACCTTC. Protein sequence: CSGAEGESYGYTF.

DNA for the CDR3: TGTGCCAGCAGCGCCGGCGCTAGCGGGGGCTACCAAGAGACCCAGTACTTC. Translation gives CASSAGASGGYQETQYF. The V gene is TRBV7-2, the J gene TRBJ2-5, with 10 bases lining up with TRBD2. The length of the CDR3 is 17 residues. Losses at the gene ends were 5 bases for V and 0 bases for J; bases not matched to a gene: 9. The germline gives CDR1 SGHTA, CDR2 FQGNSA.

The chain is built from TRBV10-3 and TRBJ2-7; 9 bases are a match to TRBD1. V gave up 10 bases and J gave up 2 bases; unmatched junction bases: 6. This CDR3 region has 13 residues. Per the germline V gene, CDR1 is ENHRY and CDR2 is SYGVKD. CDR3: CATSGQGTYEQYF. The CDR3 DNA is TGTGCCACGTCGGGACAGGGTACCTACGAGCAGTACTTC.

This clonotype occurred many times. The chain carries TRBV20-1 and TRBJ1-2; TRBD1 is a possible D gene (5 bases). Trimming took 0 bases from V and 8 from J, leaving 10 bases between them. The CDR3 consists of 12 residues. The germline V gene encodes CDR1 DFQATT and CDR2 SNEGSKA (reference sequence). In DNA, the CDR3 is TGCAGTGCTAGAGATCCCGGGGCGGGCTACACCTTC. Amino acid sequence: CSARDPGAGYTF.

This clonotype was detected many times. V is TRBV7-8 and J is TRBJ2-7; 9 bases match TRBD1. V shed 6 bases and J 1 base; nucleotides not matched to a gene: 4. The V gene's germline CDR1 is SGHVS and CDR2 FQNEAQ. The CDR3 spans 14 residues. In nucleotides, the CDR3 is TGTGCCAGCAGGACAGGGGGACCTTCCTACGAGCAGTACTTC. This sequence encodes CASRTGGPSYEQYF.

This clonotype occurred a few times. This sequence joins TRBV20-1 and TRBJ2-5, with TRBD1 matching 7 bases. V shed 2 bases and J 2 bases; nucleotides not matched to a gene: 5. Germline V gene lookup returns CDR1 DFQATT and CDR2 SNEGSKA (reference sequence). The length of the CDR3 is 14 residues. The CDR3 loop reads CSARMTGPQETQYF. The CDR3 DNA reads as TGCAGTGCTAGAATGACAGGGCCACAAGAGACCCAGTACTTC.

This chain connects TRBV10-3 to TRBJ1-6, with D tentatively TRBD1 (5 bases). This CDR3 region has 15 residues. Germline lookup yields CDR1 ENHRY and CDR2 SYGVKD. Trimming removed 6 bases at V and 0 bases at J, with 9 bases between. This chain's CDR3 is CAISGTSSYNSPLHF. The CDR3 region has the DNA TGTGCCATCAGCGGGACCAGCTCCTATAATTCACCCCTCCACTTT.

This chain uses TRBV7-2 with TRBJ1-2, with TRBD1 identical over 11 bases. The CDR3 runs 17 residues. The germline CDR1 and CDR2 sequences are SGHTA and FQGNSA. The ends lost 5 bases at V and 3 bases at J; junction bases unmatched: 11. CDR3 loop: CASSPEDRGLYDYGYTF. In DNA form, the CDR3 reads TGTGCCAGCAGCCCGGAGGACAGGGGGCTTTATGACTATGGCTACACCTTC.

The rearrangement uses TRBV20-1 and TRBJ1-1; no firm D call. The CDR3 is made up of 15 amino acids. From germline, CDR1 is DFQATT and CDR2 SNEGSKA (reference sequence). V gave up 0 bases and J gave up 4 bases, with 15 bases separating them. The CDR3 nucleotides read TGCAGTGCTAGAGATCTGACGATCGGGCTCACTGAAGCTTTCTTT. This codes for CSARDLTIGLTEAFF.

This chain connects TRBV6-5 to TRBJ1-6, with 8 bases identical to TRBD1. After removal of 1 base from V and 8 bases from J, the junction contained 7 bases not matched to a gene. This CDR3 is 16 amino acids long. Per germline, CDR1 MNHEY and CDR2 SVGAGI. CDR3 region: CASSYFGTGMDSPLHF. For the CDR3, the DNA is TGTGCCAGCAGTTACTTCGGGACAGGAATGGATTCACCCCTCCACTTT.